This T cell receptor beta chain stems from a study of graft-versus-host responses after intestinal transplantation. About the study: Each patient got anti-thymocyte globulin induction, then tacrolimus and steroids for about 3 years.

Repertoires were generated with immunoSEQ multiplex PCR, while TCRdb's copy carries only in-frame clones and drops some. The sample records 4,000 to 5,500 clones, 25% to 30% being singletons. The authors plated roughly 200,000 CFSE-labeled responder cells with roughly 200,000 irradiated, violet-dye-labeled stimulator cells. The V gene end was trimmed by 1 base and the J gene end by 8 bases; junction bases not matched to a gene: 6. The germline V gene encodes CDR1 GTSNPN and CDR2 SVGIG (reference sequence). The CDR3 is made up of 14 amino acids. This clone was detected once. The sample here was alloreactive CD8+ T cells from a mixed lymphocyte reaction culture, taken before transplantation. This sample's subset: CFSE-low proliferating T cells sorted from approximately 6-day pre-transplant mixed lymphocyte reaction (GvH or HvG direction). This receptor was identified in a human patient who was an organ donor for intestinal transplantation. The chain couples TRBV30 to TRBJ2-1; 9 nucleotides agree with TRBD2. The chain's CDR3 is CAWSAGTSIDEQFF. CDR3 nucleotides: TGTGCCTGGAGTGCCGGGACTAGCATCGATGAGCAGTTCTTC.